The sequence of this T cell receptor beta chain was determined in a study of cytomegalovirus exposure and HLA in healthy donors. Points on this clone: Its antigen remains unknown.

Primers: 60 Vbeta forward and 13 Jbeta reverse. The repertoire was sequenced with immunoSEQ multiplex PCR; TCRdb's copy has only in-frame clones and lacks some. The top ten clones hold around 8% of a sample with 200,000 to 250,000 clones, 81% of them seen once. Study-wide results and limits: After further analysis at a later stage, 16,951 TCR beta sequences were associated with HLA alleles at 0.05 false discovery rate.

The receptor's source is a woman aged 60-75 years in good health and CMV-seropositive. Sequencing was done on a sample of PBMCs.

The CDR3, as DNA: TGCGCCAGCAGCTTAGGCGGGGGCTTCCAAGAGACCCAGTACTTC. Translated: CASSLGGGFQETQYF. This sequence joins TRBV5-1 and TRBJ2-5, with D maybe TRBD2 (7 bases). This CDR3 is built from 15 residues. Trimming shortened V by 2 bases and J by 1 base, and 12 bases separated the two germline ends. In germline, CDR1 is SGHRS, CDR2 YFSETQ.